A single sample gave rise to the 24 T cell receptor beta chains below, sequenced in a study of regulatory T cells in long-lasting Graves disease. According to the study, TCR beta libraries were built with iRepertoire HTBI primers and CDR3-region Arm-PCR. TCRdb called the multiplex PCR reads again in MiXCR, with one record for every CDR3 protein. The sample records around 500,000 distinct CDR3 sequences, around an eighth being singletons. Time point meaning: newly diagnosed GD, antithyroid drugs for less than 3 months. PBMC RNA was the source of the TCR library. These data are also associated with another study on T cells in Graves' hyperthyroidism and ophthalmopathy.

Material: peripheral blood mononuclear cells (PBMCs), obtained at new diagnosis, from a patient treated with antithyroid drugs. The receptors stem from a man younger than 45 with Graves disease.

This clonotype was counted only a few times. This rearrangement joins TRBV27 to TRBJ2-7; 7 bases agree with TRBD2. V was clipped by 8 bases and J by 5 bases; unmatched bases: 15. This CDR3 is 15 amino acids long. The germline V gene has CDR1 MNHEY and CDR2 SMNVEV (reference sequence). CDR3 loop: CASSISPGRVDEQYF. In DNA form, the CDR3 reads TGTGCCAGCTCAATTAGCCCTGGGAGGGTCGACGAGCAGTACTTC.

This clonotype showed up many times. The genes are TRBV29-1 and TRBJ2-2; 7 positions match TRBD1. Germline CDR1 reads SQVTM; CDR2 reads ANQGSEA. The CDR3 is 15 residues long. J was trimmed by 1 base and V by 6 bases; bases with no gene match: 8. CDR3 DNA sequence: TGCAGCGTCACCCCGACAGGGAGGAACACCGGGGAGCTGTTTTTT. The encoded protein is CSVTPTGRNTGELFF.

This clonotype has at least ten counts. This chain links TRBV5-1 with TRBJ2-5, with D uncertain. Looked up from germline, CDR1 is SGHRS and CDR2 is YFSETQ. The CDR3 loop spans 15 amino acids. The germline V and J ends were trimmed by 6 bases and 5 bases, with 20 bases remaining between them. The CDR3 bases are TGCGCCAGCAACCTGAAGGGTCTAAGAGAGGAGACCCAGTACTTC. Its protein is CASNLKGLREETQYF. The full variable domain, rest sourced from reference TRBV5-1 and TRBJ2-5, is KAGVTQTPRYLIKTRGQQVTLSCSPISGHRSVSWYQQTPGQGLQFLFEYFSETQRNKGNFPGRFSGRQFSNSRSEMNVSTLELGDSALYLCASNLKGLREETQYFGPGTRLLVL.

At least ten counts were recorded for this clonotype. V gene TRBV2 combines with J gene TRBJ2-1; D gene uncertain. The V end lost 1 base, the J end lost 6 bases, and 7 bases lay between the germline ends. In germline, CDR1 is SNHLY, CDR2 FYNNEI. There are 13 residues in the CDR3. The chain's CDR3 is CASSEGPANEQFF. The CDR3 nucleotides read TGTGCCAGCAGTGAAGGGCCAGCCAATGAGCAGTTCTTC.

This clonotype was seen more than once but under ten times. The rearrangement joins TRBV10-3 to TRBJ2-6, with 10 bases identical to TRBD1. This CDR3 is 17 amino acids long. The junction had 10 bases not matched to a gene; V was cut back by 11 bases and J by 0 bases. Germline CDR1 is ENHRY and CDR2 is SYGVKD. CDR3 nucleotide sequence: TGTGCCTCAATAGGACAGGGGGAGATCTCTGGGGCCAACGTCCTGACTTTC. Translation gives CASIGQGEISGANVLTF.

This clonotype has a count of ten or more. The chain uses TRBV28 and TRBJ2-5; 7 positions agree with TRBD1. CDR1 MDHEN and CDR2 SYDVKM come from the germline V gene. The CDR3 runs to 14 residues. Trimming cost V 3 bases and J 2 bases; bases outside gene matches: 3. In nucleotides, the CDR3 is TGTGCCAGCAGTTTTGGGGACAGTCAAGAGACCCAGTACTTC. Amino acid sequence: CASSFGDSQETQYF.

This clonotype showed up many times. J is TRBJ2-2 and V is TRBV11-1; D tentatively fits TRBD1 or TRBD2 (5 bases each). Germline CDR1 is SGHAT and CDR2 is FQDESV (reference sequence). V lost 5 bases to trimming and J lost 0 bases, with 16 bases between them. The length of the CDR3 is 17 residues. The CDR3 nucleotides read TGTGCCAGCAGCCGAAGAGGGTTGGGGGCGAACACCGGGGAGCTGTTTTTT. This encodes CASSRRGLGANTGELFF.

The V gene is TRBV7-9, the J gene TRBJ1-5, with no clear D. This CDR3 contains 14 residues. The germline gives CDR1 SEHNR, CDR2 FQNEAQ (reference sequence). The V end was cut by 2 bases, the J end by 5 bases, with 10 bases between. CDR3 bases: TGTGCCAGCAGCTTAAACGGTGCAGATCAGCCCCAGCATTTT. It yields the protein CASSLNGADQPQHF.

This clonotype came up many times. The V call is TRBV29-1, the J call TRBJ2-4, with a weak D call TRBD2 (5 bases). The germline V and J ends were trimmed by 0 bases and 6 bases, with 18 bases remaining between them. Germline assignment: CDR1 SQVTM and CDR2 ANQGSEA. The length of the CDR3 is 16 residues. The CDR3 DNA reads TGCAGCGTTGAAGATGATTCAGCCTTGGGGAGAAACATTCAGTACTTC. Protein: CSVEDDSALGRNIQYF.

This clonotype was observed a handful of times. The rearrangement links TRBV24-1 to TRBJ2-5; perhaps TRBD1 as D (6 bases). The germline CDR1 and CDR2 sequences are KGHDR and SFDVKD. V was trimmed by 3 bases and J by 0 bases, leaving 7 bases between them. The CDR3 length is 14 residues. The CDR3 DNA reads TGTGCCACCAGTGATCACAGGGACCAAGAGACCCAGTACTTC. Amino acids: CATSDHRDQETQYF.

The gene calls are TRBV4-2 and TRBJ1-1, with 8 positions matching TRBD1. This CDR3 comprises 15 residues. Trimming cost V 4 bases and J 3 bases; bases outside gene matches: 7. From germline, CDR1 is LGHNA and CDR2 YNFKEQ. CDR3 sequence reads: CASSPTTGADTEAFF. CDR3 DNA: TGTGCCAGCAGCCCTACGACAGGGGCGGACACTGAAGCTTTCTTT.

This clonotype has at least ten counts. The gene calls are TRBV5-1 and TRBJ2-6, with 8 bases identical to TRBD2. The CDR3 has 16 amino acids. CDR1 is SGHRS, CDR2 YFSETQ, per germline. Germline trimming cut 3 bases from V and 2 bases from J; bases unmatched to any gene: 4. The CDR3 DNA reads TGCGCCAGCAGCTCCGCGGGAGGTGCTGGGGCCAACGTCCTGACTTTC. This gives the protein CASSSAGGAGANVLTF.

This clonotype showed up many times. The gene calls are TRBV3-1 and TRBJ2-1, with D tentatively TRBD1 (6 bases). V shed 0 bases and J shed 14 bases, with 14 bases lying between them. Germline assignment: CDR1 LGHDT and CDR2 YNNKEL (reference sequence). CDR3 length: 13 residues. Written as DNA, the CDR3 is TGTGCCAGCAGCCAAGAAGTGCTAAAGGGGGAGTTCTTC. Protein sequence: CASSQEVLKGEFF.

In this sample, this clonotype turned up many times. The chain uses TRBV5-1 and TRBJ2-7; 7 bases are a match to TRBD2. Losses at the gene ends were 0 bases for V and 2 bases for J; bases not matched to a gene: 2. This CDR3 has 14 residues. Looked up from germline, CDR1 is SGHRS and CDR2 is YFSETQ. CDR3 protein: CASSLDLAAYEQYF. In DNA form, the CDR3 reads TGCGCCAGCAGCTTGGACCTAGCGGCCTACGAGCAGTACTTC.

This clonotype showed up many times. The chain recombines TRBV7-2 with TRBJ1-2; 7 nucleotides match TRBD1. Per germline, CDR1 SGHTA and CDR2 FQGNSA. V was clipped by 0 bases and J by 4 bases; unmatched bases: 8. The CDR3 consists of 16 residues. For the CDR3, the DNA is TGTGCCAGCAGCTTAGCGGGGGCAGGGGGGGCCTATGGCTACACCTTC. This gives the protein CASSLAGAGGAYGYTF.

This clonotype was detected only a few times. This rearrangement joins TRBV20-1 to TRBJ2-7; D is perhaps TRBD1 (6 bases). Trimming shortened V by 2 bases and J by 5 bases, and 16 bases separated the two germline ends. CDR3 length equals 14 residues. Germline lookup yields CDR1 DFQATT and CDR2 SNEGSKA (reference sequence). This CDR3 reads CSARLTGAPDEQYF. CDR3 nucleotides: TGCAGTGCTAGATTGACAGGCGCCCCCGACGAGCAGTACTTC.

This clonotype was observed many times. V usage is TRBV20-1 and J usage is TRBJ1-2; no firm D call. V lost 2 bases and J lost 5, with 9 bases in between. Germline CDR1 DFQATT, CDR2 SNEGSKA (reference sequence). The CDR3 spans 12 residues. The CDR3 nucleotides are TGCAGTGCTAGACGAGGACTATATGGCTACACCTTC. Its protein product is CSARRGLYGYTF.

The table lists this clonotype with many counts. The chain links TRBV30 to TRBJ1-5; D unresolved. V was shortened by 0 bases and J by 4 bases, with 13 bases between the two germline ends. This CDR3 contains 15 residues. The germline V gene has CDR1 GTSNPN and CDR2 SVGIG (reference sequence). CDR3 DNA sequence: TGTGCCTGGAGTGTATTAAGGGCGCAAAATCAGCCCCAGCATTTT. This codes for CAWSVLRAQNQPQHF.

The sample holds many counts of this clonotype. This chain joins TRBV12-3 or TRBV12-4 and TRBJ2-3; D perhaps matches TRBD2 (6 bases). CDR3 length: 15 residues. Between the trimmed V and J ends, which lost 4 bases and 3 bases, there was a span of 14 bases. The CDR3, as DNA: TGTGCCAGCAGTTCCATGGCGGGATGGACAGATACGCAGTATTTT. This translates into CASSSMAGWTDTQYF.

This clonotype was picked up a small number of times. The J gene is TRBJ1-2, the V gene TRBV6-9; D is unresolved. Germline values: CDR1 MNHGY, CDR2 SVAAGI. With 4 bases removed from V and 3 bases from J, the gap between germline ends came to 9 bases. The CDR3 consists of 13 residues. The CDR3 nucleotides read TGTGCCAGCAGTTTTAAGGAGTACTATGGCTACACCTTC. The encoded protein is CASSFKEYYGYTF.

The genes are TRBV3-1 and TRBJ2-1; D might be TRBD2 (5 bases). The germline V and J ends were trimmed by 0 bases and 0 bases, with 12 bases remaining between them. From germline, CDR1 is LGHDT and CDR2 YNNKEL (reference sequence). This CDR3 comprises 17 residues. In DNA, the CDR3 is TGTGCCAGCAGCCAAGATTCTACGGGGAGCTCCTACAATGAGCAGTTCTTC. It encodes CASSQDSTGSSYNEQFF.

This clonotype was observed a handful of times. CDR3 coding DNA: TGTGCCAGCAGTAAGGACAGGGAAACTGAAGCTTTCTTT. Encoded protein: CASSKDRETEAFF. This chain uses TRBV6-2 or TRBV6-3 with TRBJ1-1, with 8 bases fitting TRBD1. Germline V gene data show CDR1 as MNHEY and CDR2 as SVGEGT. V shed 5 bases, J shed 5 bases, and the junction held 4 bases outside the gene matches. This CDR3 comprises 13 residues.

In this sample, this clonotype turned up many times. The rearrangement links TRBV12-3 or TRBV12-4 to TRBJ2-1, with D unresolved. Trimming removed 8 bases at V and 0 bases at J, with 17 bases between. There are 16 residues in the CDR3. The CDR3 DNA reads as TGTGCCAGCGCCCTAGGGCGGACCGGCTCCTACAATGAGCAGTTCTTC. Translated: CASALGRTGSYNEQFF.

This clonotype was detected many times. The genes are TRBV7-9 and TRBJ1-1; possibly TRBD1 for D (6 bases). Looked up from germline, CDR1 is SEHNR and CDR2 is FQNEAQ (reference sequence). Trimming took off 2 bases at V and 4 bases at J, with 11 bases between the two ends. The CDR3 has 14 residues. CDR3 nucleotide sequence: TGTGCCAGCAGCTTAAGGGGGGCCGGCACTGAAGCTTTCTTT. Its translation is CASSLRGAGTEAFF.